The 24 T cell receptor beta chains given below trace back to one sample, sequenced in a study of T-cell memory formation after mild COVID-19. MiXCR, applied by TCRdb to the 5' RACE reads, yields one record per CDR3 protein. The repertoire holds approximately 270,000 distinct CDR3 sequences, 15% to 20% seen once, with around 23% in the top ten. The sample taken for sequencing was PBMCs or a T cell subset sorted from them (not recorded which). The receptors derive from a man between 18 and 35 years old who had mild COVID-19 (a few samples of this study predate the infection). Cell type and time point are not known.

Of note for this clonotype: A read error may produce the germline difference seen at one junction end. CDR3 sequence: CASSGPYNEHFF. CDR3 bases: TGTGCCAGCAGTGGTCCTTACAATGAGCATTTCTTC. The gene calls are TRBV2 and TRBJ2-1; unclear D gene. CDR3 length: 12 amino acids. Looked up from germline, CDR1 is SNHLY and CDR2 is FYNNEI.

This clonotype has just a few counts. The gene calls are TRBV7-2 and TRBJ2-1; a weak D match, TRBD2 (7 bases). Trimming left V 3 bases short and J 2 bases short, with 17 bases between. Germline CDR1 is SGHTA and CDR2 is FQGNSA. This CDR3 has 17 residues. Written as DNA, the CDR3 is TGTGCCAGCAGCTTGAGGGAGGGGGGCCTAACCTACAATGAGCAGTTCTTC. Encoded protein: CASSLREGGLTYNEQFF.

This clonotype showed up just a few times. The rearrangement uses TRBV6-5 and TRBJ1-2; D is possibly TRBD1 (5 bases). The germline gives CDR1 MNHEY, CDR2 SVGAGI. Trimming left V 0 bases short and J 6 bases short, with 11 bases between. This CDR3 contains 14 residues. The CDR3 spells CASSYSPWTHGYTF. CDR3 in DNA: TGTGCCAGCAGTTACTCGCCGTGGACACATGGCTACACCTTC.

The J gene is TRBJ2-3, the V gene TRBV10-3; D call uncertain. This CDR3 is 12 amino acids long. V lost 6 bases and J lost 6, with 10 bases in between. Per germline, CDR1 ENHRY and CDR2 SYGVKD. The CDR3 nucleotides read TGTGCCATCAGCAGCGAGCCCGATACGCAGTATTTT. Residues: CAISSEPDTQYF.

This clonotype was seen more than once but under ten times. V gene TRBV15 combines with J gene TRBJ2-1; no clear D gene. Per germline, CDR1 LNHNV and CDR2 YYDKDF (reference sequence). The V and J ends lost 8 bases and 0 bases respectively, with 14 bases between them. The CDR3 totals 15 residues. The CDR3 sequence is CATRRAVSSYNEQFF. The CDR3 coding sequence is TGTGCCACCCGCCGGGCGGTGAGCTCCTACAATGAGCAGTTCTTC.

This clonotype was recorded a few times. CDR3 in amino acids: CASRKSGGSTEAFF. The CDR3 bases are TGTGCCAGCAGGAAATCAGGGGGATCCACTGAAGCTTTCTTT. V is TRBV6-4 and J is TRBJ1-1; 7 nucleotides match TRBD1. Germline V gene data show CDR1 as MRHNA and CDR2 as SNTAGT. There are 14 residues in the CDR3. Germline trimming cut 6 bases from V and 4 bases from J; bases unmatched to any gene: 8.

This chain connects TRBV15 to TRBJ2-3; D possibly corresponds to TRBD2 (6 bases). Germline values: CDR1 LNHNV, CDR2 YYDKDF (reference sequence). The CDR3 sequence is 14 residues long. Deletions cut 2 bases from V and 4 bases from J, with 10 bases between. Here the CDR3 reads CATSRRGSADTQYF. CDR3 bases: TGTGCCACCAGCAGACGGGGGAGCGCAGATACGCAGTATTTT.

This clonotype appeared a few times. V and J are TRBV12-3 or TRBV12-4 and TRBJ2-1; 7 bases match TRBD1. The CDR3 is made up of 15 amino acids. With V trimmed by 6 bases and J by 4 bases, 9 bases remained unmatched. The DNA of the CDR3 is TGTGCCAGCAGGCCCTGGGCAGGGGGTTACAATGAGCAGTTCTTC. Amino acid sequence: CASRPWAGGYNEQFF.

This clonotype was counted between two and nine times. The chain combines TRBV4-1 with TRBJ1-1; D not resolved. The ends were cut back, 0 bases at V and 11 bases at J, with 13 bases in the middle. In germline, CDR1 is MGHRA, CDR2 YSYEKL. The CDR3 covers 13 residues. CDR3 coding DNA: TGCGCCAGCAGCCAAGAGGAAGGAGAGGAGGCTTTCTTT. This translates into CASSQEEGEEAFF.

The gene calls are TRBV11-2 and TRBJ1-1, with unresolved D. Looked up from germline, CDR1 is SGHAT and CDR2 is FQNNGV. This CDR3 is 13 amino acids long. Trimming left V 2 bases short and J 5 bases short, with 9 bases between. The CDR3 loop is CASSLLGDTEAFF. In DNA, the CDR3 is TGTGCCAGCAGCTTACTAGGTGATACTGAAGCTTTCTTT. Variable domain in full (rest from reference TRBV11-2 and TRBJ1-1): EAGVAQSPRYKIIEKRQSVAFWCNPISGHATLYWYQQILGQGPKLLIQFQNNGVVDDSQLPKDRFSAERLKGVDSTLKIQPAKLEDSAVYLCASSLLGDTEAFFGQGTRLTVV.

There are a few counts of this clonotype. The chain has TRBV6-2 or TRBV6-3 and TRBJ2-5; 8 nucleotides agree with TRBD1. J was trimmed by 4 bases and V by 2 bases; bases with no gene match: 6. Per the germline V gene, CDR1 is MNHEY and CDR2 is SVGEGT. The CDR3 has 15 residues. CDR3 in DNA: TGTGCCAGCAGTTACCTGGACAGGGATGGAGAGACCCAGTACTTC. Protein product: CASSYLDRDGETQYF.

The rearrangement joins TRBV9 to TRBJ1-4; D is perhaps TRBD1 (5 bases). Germline loops: CDR1 SGDLS, CDR2 YYNGEE. V lost 2 bases and J 3 bases, leaving 11 bases between the germline ends. The CDR3 spans 15 residues. The CDR3 bases are TGTGCCAGCAGCGTCCACACAGGCGCTAATGAAAAACTGTTTTTT. It yields the protein CASSVHTGANEKLFF.

This clonotype showed up many times. The rearrangement uses TRBV7-2 and TRBJ2-7; D is unresolved. Germline CDR1 and CDR2: SGHTA and FQGNSA. Trimming removed 3 bases at V and 6 bases at J, with 15 bases between. This CDR3 is 14 amino acids long. The CDR3, as DNA: TGTGCCAGCAGCTTGACCGCTCCTCACTTCGAGCAGTACTTC. Residues: CASSLTAPHFEQYF.

There are a few counts of this clonotype. The rearrangement joins TRBV6-6 to TRBJ1-6; D uncertain. The CDR3 runs 17 residues. V shed 4 bases and J shed 2 bases, with 15 bases lying between them. Germline assignment: CDR1 MNHNY and CDR2 SVGAGI (reference sequence). CDR3 in DNA: TGTGCCAGCAGTTCCATTCGCCGCGGGGCCTATAATTCACCCCTCCACTTT. This sequence encodes CASSSIRRGAYNSPLHF.

This clonotype was seen many times. CDR3 sequence (DNA): TGCGCCAGCAGCCAAGCACAGCCCGAGAGGGATACGCAGTATTTT. Protein sequence: CASSQAQPERDTQYF. The rearrangement joins TRBV4-1 to TRBJ2-3; D is unclear. V dropped 1 base and J dropped 6 bases, with 14 bases sitting between them. Germline values: CDR1 MGHRA, CDR2 YSYEKL. This CDR3 contains 15 residues.

The chain has TRBV7-9 and TRBJ2-3; no clear D. Trimming left V 5 bases short and J 0 bases short, with 9 bases between. Germline CDR1 reads SEHNR; CDR2 reads FQNEAQ (reference sequence). This CDR3 has 14 residues. Here the CDR3 reads CASSGTTSTDTQYF. The CDR3 DNA sequence: TGTGCCAGCAGCGGCACAACTAGCACAGATACGCAGTATTTT. Filled out from reference TRBV7-9 and TRBJ2-3, the complete variable domain reads DTGVSQNPRHKITKRGQNVTFRCDPISEHNRLYWYRQTLGQGPEFLTYFQNEAQLEKSRLLSDRFSAERPKGSFSTLEIQRTEQGDSAMYLCASSGTTSTDTQYFGPGTRLTVL.

This clonotype was counted a few times. The rearrangement joins TRBV5-1 to TRBJ2-5; D ambiguous. The V and J ends lost 5 bases and 2 bases respectively, with 7 bases between them. The CDR3 is 12 residues long. From germline, CDR1 is SGHRS and CDR2 YFSETQ. The CDR3 here is CASRDGQETQYF. The DNA of the CDR3 is TGCGCCAGCAGAGACGGACAAGAGACCCAGTACTTC.

This clonotype came up many times. V is TRBV3-1 and J is TRBJ2-3, with 12 bases lining up with TRBD2. The CDR3 is 15 amino acids. V dropped 4 bases and J dropped 2; count of bases not matched to a gene: 1. Germline V CDR1 and CDR2: LGHDT, YNNKEL (reference sequence). The CDR3 protein is CASSPSGGATDTQYF. DNA of the CDR3: TGTGCCAGCAGCCCTAGCGGGGGGGCCACAGATACGCAGTATTTT.

This clonotype was seen more than once but under ten times. The CDR3 spells CASSEWTGSGYGYTF. For the CDR3, the DNA is TGTGCCAGCAGTGAATGGACAGGGAGTGGGTATGGCTACACCTTC. The chain uses TRBV25-1 and TRBJ1-2, with 8 bases identical to TRBD1. CDR3 size: 15 residues. Germline V CDR1 and CDR2: MGHDK, SYGVNS. Losses at the gene ends were 1 base for V and 5 bases for J; bases not matched to a gene: 6.

There are a few counts of this clonotype. The chain employs TRBV20-1 and TRBJ2-2, with 10 bases identical to TRBD2. The CDR3 consists of 15 residues. V lost 3 bases and J lost 5; bases outside the gene matches: 6. Germline assignment: CDR1 DFQATT and CDR2 SNEGSKA (reference sequence). DNA of the CDR3: TGCAGTGCTAGTTTCAGCGGGGGGGGTACCGGGGAGCTGTTTTTT. Protein sequence: CSASFSGGGTGELFF.

This clonotype was seen a few times. The V and J genes are TRBV28 and TRBJ2-7; TRBD1 matches at 7 bases. Germline V CDR1 and CDR2: MDHEN, SYDVKM. The length of the CDR3 is 13 residues. The V and J ends lost 4 bases and 12 bases, in that order; junction bases with no gene match: 12. The chain's CDR3 is CASSSPRTGGTYV. CDR3 nucleotide sequence: TGTGCCAGCAGTTCACCCCGGACAGGAGGAACGTACGTC.

This clonotype showed up just once. The V and J genes are TRBV18 and TRBJ1-2; D possibly corresponds to TRBD1 (6 bases). The length of the CDR3 is 12 residues. Germline CDR1 is KGHSH and CDR2 is LQKENI. The V end lost 6 bases, the J end lost 6 bases, and 11 bases lay between the germline ends. CDR3 residues: CASSQAGDGYTF. The CDR3, as DNA: TGTGCCAGCTCCCAGGCAGGGGATGGCTACACCTTC.

The chain is built from TRBV2 and TRBJ2-7; TRBD2 is a possible D gene (5 bases). V was pared by 6 bases and J by 0 bases, with 18 bases between. Germline loops: CDR1 SNHLY, CDR2 FYNNEI. This CDR3 has 16 amino acids. As DNA, the CDR3 is TGTGCCAGCAGGGAGGAGTGGCAGACCGTCTCCTACGAGCAGTACGTC. This sequence encodes CASREEWQTVSYEQYV.

The CDR3 nucleotides are TGCGCCAGCAGCTTGACGGGACTAGCGGGAAGCACAGATACGCAGTATTTT. This encodes CASSLTGLAGSTDTQYF. The J gene is TRBJ2-3, the V gene TRBV5-1; 13 bases align to TRBD2. The CDR3 runs to 17 residues. V lost 1 base to trimming and J lost 0 bases; unmatched junction nucleotides: 2. CDR1 and CDR2 from the germline V gene are SGHRS and YFSETQ.